This T cell receptor beta chain appears in the sequencing data of a study of identical twins. For this clonotype: What it recognizes is unknown.

Points from the study as a whole: The more abundant beta clonotypes in cord blood had fewer insertions, and memory repertoires did not show this. A cross-sectional statistical analysis, not follow-up of the same donors, supported the conclusions.

cDNA carried unique molecular identifiers, and a universal primer site was added by template switching. Using its own MiXCR run on the 5' RACE reads, TCRdb lists one record per CDR3 protein. The sample yields roughly 1.6 million distinct CDR3 sequences, about 31% seen once. The germline gives CDR1 PRHDT, CDR2 FYEKMQ (reference sequence). There are 17 residues in the CDR3. With V trimmed by 4 bases and J by 1 base, 10 bases remained unmatched. The donor group consisted entirely of healthy Caucasians. The sequenced material came from cord blood. The receptor was derived from a newborn girl in good health. The rearrangement links TRBV13 to TRBJ2-4, with 7 nucleotides matching TRBD2. CDR3 coding DNA: TGTGCCAGCAGCTCTTGGGGGAGGGCCGTGGCCAAAAACATTCAGTACTTC. Translated, it gives CASSSWGRAVAKNIQYF.